This TCR beta chain originates from a study of early T cells in non-severe SARS-CoV-2 infection. This clonotype has just a few counts. Each single cDNA molecule received a unique molecular identifier. TCRdb itself ran the 5' RACE reads through MiXCR, one entry per CDR3 protein. This table has 40,000 to 45,000 distinct CDR3 sequences, over 9% appearing once. V was pared by 4 bases and J by 5 bases, with 15 bases between. Germline V gene data show CDR1 as SGDLS and CDR2 as YYNGEE. The CDR3 runs to 14 residues. The sequence was obtained from an adult who was a healthcare worker with PCR-confirmed SARS-CoV-2 infection or an uninfected control (not recorded which). Material: whole blood. This rearrangement joins TRBV9 to TRBJ1-1; a possible D gene is TRBD1 (5 bases). For the CDR3, the DNA is TGTGCCAGCAGCACAGGATTATTGGGGACTGAAGCTTTCTTT. Its protein is CASSTGLLGTEAFF.